These T cell receptor beta chains were read from a single sample in a study of CD8 T cells in ankylosing spondylitis. MiXCR was run by TCRdb on the 5' RACE reads, yielding one entry per CDR3 protein. This repertoire shows about 210,000 distinct CDR3 sequences, approximately 8.4% found once; its top ten account for 4% to 5.5%. The material sequenced was blood, either unsorted or a sorted T cell fraction (not recorded which). The receptors were gathered from a female donor with ankylosing spondylitis or in good health (not recorded which). Each CDR3 is given with its conserved first and last residue. The D gene is left open where the match is weak. Some rows have no size entry. The others give once, few or many, or a class for an expanded clone.

v_call	d_call	j_call	clone_size	cdr3_nt	cdr3_aa
TRBV7-2	-	TRBJ1-2	-	TGTGCCAGCAGCTTAGGTTCGGTTAACTATGGCTACACCTTC	CASSLGSVNYGYTF
TRBV7-2	TRBD1	TRBJ2-3	-	TGTGCCAGCAACCCCGGACCTTGGACAGGGGACACAGATACGCAGTATTTT	CASNPGPWTGDTDTQYF
TRBV2	TRBD2	TRBJ2-1	many	TGTGCCAGCAGTGGAACGCTGGGAAAGGGACTAGCGACCCTCCTTGGGGTGGATGAGCAGTTCTTC	CASSGTLGKGLATLLGVDEQFF
TRBV7-2	TRBD2	TRBJ2-7	many	TGTGCCAGCAGCGACAACAGCGGGGCTTTGGTCGAGCAGTACTTC	CASSDNSGALVEQYF
TRBV7-8	-	TRBJ2-5	few	TGTGCCAGCAGCTTAGGGTACTCACTCCAAGAGACCCAGTACTTC	CASSLGYSLQETQYF
TRBV9	TRBD1	TRBJ2-7	many	TGTGCCAGCAGCGTAGATTGGACAGGTAGCAACGAGCAGTACTTC	CASSVDWTGSNEQYF
TRBV7-2	-	TRBJ2-3	-	TGTGCCAGCAGCTTAGGATCCACTCAAGGCACAGATACGCAGTATTTT	CASSLGSTQGTDTQYF
TRBV12-3/TRBV12-4	-	TRBJ1-5	many	TGTGCCAGCAGTCTGACCTGGGATCAGCCCCAGCATTTT	CASSLTWDQPQHF
TRBV7-8	-	TRBJ2-2	many	TGTGCCAGCAGCCGACGGCCAGGGGTCGCAAGCACCGGGGAGCTGTTTTTT	CASSRRPGVASTGELFF
TRBV3-1	TRBD2	TRBJ2-5	few	TGTGCCAGCAGCCCTTGGACCTCTAATAGCGGGAGGGGGCAAGAGACCCAGTACTTC	CASSPWTSNSGRGQETQYF
TRBV10-3	-	TRBJ2-2	many	TGTGCCATCAGGGACAACACGGAGGAGCTGTTTTTT	CAIRDNTEELFF
TRBV6-6	TRBD1	TRBJ2-7	-	TGTGCCAGCCGCACGACAGGGCGCTACGAGCAGTACTTC	CASRTTGRYEQYF
TRBV4-2	-	TRBJ2-2	many	TGTGCCAGCAGCCCCAGTGACTCCCAGAACACCGGGGAGCTGTTTTTT	CASSPSDSQNTGELFF
TRBV20-1	-	TRBJ2-3	many	TGCAGTGCCACGAGACCGAGCACAGATACGCAGTATTTT	CSATRPSTDTQYF
TRBV5-1	TRBD1	TRBJ2-1	many	TGCGCCAGCAGCTTGGAGTTGGGGACAGGTCTTTCCTTGTACAATGAGCAGTTCTTC	CASSLELGTGLSLYNEQFF
TRBV29-1	-	TRBJ1-1	few	TGCAGCGTTGCCAGACTTATGAACACTGAAGCTTTCTTT	CSVARLMNTEAFF
TRBV24-1	TRBD1	TRBJ2-3	many	TGTGCCACCAGTGATTGGGGACAGGGGTTGAGCACAGATACGCAGTATTTT	CATSDWGQGLSTDTQYF
TRBV29-1	-	TRBJ1-1	many	TGCAGCGTTCACGGCACGACTGAAGCTTTCTTT	CSVHGTTEAFF
TRBV6-1	TRBD1	TRBJ2-5	-	TGTGCCAGCAGTCGGACAGGGGAAGAGACCCAGTACTTC	CASSRTGEETQYF
TRBV27	TRBD2	TRBJ2-1	many	TGTGCCAGCAGTTTGGGGACTAGATCGAGTGAGCAGTTCTTC	CASSLGTRSSEQFF
TRBV6-1	TRBD1	TRBJ2-7	many	TGTGCCAGCAGTCCTAGGGACAGCGTCTACGAGCAGTACTTC	CASSPRDSVYEQYF
TRBV30	TRBD2	TRBJ2-3	-	TGTGCCTGGAGTAGGACTAGCGGGAGGGATACGCAGTATTTT	CAWSRTSGRDTQYF
TRBV5-5	-	TRBJ2-2	many	TGTGCCAGCAGCTTGGGCCCCCGAGACACCGGGGAGCTGTTTTTT	CASSLGPRDTGELFF
TRBV5-1	-	TRBJ2-7	many	TGCGCCAGCAGCGCGCGGGACGAACCCTCCTACGAGCAGTACTTC	CASSARDEPSYEQYF
TRBV15	TRBD1	TRBJ2-2	many	TGTGCCACCAGGGTGGATAGGGGGCGTGGGGAGCTGTTTTTT	CATRVDRGRGELFF
TRBV29-1	TRBD1	TRBJ1-6	many	TGCAGCGTTGGGGGTGGACAGGGCAATTCACCCCTCCACTTT	CSVGGGQGNSPLHF
TRBV29-1	-	TRBJ2-1	many	TGCAGCGTCTCGGCGGCCAGCTCCTACAATGAGCAGTTCTTC	CSVSAASSYNEQFF
TRBV3-1	-	TRBJ1-1	many	TGTGCCAGCAGCCAAGACCCGCAGGGGGAAGCTTTCTTT	CASSQDPQGEAFF
TRBV2	TRBD2	TRBJ2-2	-	TGTGCCAGCGCGCGGGAGGGCCGGGGCGGGGAGCTGTTTTTT	CASAREGRGGELFF
TRBV9	TRBD2	TRBJ2-1	many	TGTGCCAGCAGCGTAACCCATGGCGGGGGATTCTACAATGAGCAGTTCTTC	CASSVTHGGGFYNEQFF
TRBV6-2/TRBV6-3	-	TRBJ1-1	many	TGTGCCAGCAGTTACTCGTTTTCCTCCCAGGGGAACACTGAAGCTTTCTTT	CASSYSFSSQGNTEAFF
TRBV7-9	-	TRBJ2-1	many	TGTGCCAGCAGCTTCATCGGGTTTGGTGAGCAGTTCTTC	CASSFIGFGEQFF
TRBV7-2	-	TRBJ2-7	few	TGTGCCAGCAGCTTAACCCGTACAGCCTCCAGCGAGCAGTACTTC	CASSLTRTASSEQYF
TRBV5-1	-	TRBJ2-5	-	TGCGCCAGCAGCTTGTCACAGGGCATTCTGGAGACCCAGTACTTC	CASSLSQGILETQYF
TRBV20-1	-	TRBJ2-1	many	TGCAGTGCCACTGACTACTTCCAGGACAATGAGCAGTTCTTC	CSATDYFQDNEQFF